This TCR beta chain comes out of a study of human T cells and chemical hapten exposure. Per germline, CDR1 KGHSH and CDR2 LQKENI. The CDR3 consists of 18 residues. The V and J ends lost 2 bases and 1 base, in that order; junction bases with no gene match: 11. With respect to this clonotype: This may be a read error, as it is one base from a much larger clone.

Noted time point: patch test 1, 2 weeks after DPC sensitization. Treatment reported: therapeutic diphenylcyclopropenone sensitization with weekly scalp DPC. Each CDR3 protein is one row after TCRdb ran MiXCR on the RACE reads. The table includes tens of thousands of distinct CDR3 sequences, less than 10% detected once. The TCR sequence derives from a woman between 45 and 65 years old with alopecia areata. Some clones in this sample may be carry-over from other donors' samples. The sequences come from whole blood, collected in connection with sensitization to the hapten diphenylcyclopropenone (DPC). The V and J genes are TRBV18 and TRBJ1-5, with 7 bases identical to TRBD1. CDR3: CASSPAGTAGWSNQPQHF. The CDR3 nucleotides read TGTGCCAGCTCACCAGCCGGGACAGCCGGATGGAGCAATCAGCCCCAGCATTTT.